The clone carrying this T cell receptor beta chain was observed many times. Its antigen is still unknown. The library targeted TCRbeta and was prepared with unique molecular identifiers. TCRdb fed the PCR reads into MiXCR, producing one record per CDR3 protein. Among around 600,000 distinct CDR3 sequences listed, roughly 23% were seen once. The source of the sample is a study of T-cell reconstitution after alpha-beta-depleted transplantation in children. General study results and limits: T cells produced anew were the main source of T-cell counts and diversity one year after transplant. After transplant, at about two months, alpha-beta T cells were reportedly derived from several hundred expanded graft clones.

CDR3 length equals 15 residues. V lost 0 bases, J lost 4 bases, and 15 bases lay in between. The germline gives CDR1 DFQATT, CDR2 SNEGSKA (reference sequence). The chain joins TRBV20-1 to TRBJ2-5; D is undetermined. This receptor was identified in a boy in the first two years of life who had a stem cell transplant for acute myeloid leukemia, so the T cells may come from the graft donor. Specimen: PBMCs, mostly from graft donor cells, collected 360 days after TCRalphabeta/CD19-depleted stem cell transplant. CDR3 residues: CSARDRLGPRETQYF. The CDR3 DNA is TGCAGTGCTAGAGATAGGCTAGGCCCTAGAGAGACCCAGTACTTC.